The present T cell receptor (beta chain) was sequenced within a study of shared clonotypes between healthy human individuals. Regarding the study as a whole: Among donors, clonotype sharing was expected to be affected by sequencing depth.

Concerning this clone: Its cognate antigen is unknown.

Sequencing used immunoSEQ multiplex PCR; TCRdb keeps in-frame clones, though not all of them. Of some 470,000 clones in the sample, over 65% are singletons; the top ten hold 10% to 15%. The junction had 11 bases not matched to a gene; V was cut back by 3 bases and J by 5 bases. The CDR3 totals 17 residues. The germline CDR1 and CDR2 sequences are SEHNR and FQNEAQ (reference sequence). Every one of the donors was a Caucasian adult that lived in Nashville, Tennessee. The V and J genes are TRBV7-9 and TRBJ2-5; TRBD2 matches at 11 bases. The specimen was PBMCs. This clonotype originated in a middle-aged woman in good health. Some clones in this sample may be carry-over from other donors' samples. CDR3 loop: CASSLSRTSGSRETQYF. The CDR3 region has the DNA TGTGCCAGCAGCTTGAGTCGAACTAGCGGGAGCCGGGAGACCCAGTACTTC. The full variable domain, rest sourced from reference TRBV7-9 and TRBJ2-5, is DTGVSQNPRHKITKRGQNVTFRCDPISEHNRLYWYRQTLGQGPEFLTYFQNEAQLEKSRLLSDRFSAERPKGSFSTLEIQRTEQGDSAMYLCASSLSRTSGSRETQYFGPGTRLLVL.